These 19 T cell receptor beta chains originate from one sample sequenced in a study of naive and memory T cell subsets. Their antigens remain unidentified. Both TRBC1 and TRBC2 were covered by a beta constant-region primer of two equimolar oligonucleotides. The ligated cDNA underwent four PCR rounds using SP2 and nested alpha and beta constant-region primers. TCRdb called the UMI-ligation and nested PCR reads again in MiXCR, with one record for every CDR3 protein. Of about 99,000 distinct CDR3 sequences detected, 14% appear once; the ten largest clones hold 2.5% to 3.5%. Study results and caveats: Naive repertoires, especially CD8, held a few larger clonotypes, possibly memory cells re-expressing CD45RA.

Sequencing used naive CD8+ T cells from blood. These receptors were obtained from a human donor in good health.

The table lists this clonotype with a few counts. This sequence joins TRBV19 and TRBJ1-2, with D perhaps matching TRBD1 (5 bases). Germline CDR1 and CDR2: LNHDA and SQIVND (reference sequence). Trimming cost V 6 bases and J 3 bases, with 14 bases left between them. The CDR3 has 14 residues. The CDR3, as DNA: TGTGCCAGTAGCCCTTACCAGGGACACTATGGCTACACCTTC. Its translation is CASSPYQGHYGYTF.

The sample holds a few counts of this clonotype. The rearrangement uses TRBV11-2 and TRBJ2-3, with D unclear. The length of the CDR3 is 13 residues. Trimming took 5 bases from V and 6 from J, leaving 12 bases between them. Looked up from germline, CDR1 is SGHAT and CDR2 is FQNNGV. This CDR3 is CASSPLQHDTQYF. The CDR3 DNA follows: TGTGCCAGCAGCCCCCTGCAGCACGATACGCAGTATTTT.

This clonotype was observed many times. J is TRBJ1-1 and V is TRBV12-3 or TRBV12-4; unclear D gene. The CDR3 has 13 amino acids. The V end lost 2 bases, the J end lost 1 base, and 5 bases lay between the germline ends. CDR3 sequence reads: CASSLIGNTEAFF. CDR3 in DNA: TGTGCCAGCAGTTTAATTGGGAACACTGAAGCTTTCTTT.

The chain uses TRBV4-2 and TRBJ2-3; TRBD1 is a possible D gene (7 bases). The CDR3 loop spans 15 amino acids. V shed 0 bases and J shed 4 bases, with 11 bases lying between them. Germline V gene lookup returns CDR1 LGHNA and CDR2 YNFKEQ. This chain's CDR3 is CASSQEQGGPDTQYF. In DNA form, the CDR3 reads TGTGCCAGCAGCCAAGAGCAGGGGGGTCCAGATACGCAGTATTTT.

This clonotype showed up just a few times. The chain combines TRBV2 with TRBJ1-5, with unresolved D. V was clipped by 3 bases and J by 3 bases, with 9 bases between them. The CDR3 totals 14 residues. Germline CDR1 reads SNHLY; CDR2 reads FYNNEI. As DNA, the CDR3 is TGTGCCAGCAGTGATGGTCAGAACAATCAGCCCCAGCATTTT. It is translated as CASSDGQNNQPQHF.

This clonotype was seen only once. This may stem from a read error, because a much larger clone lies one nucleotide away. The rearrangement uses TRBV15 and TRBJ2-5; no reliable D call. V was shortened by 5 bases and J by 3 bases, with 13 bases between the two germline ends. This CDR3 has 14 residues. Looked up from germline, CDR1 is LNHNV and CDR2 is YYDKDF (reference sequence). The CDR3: CATSRGVNKETQYF. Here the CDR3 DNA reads TGTGCCACCAGCCGTGGGGTGAACAAAGAGACCCAGTACTTC.

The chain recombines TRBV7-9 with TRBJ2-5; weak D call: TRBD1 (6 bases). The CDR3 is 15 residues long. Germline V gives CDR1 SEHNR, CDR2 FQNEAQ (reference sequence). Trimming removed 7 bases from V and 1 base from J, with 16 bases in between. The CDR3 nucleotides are TGTGCCAGCACTCTTCAGGGGTGGGCCCAAGAGACCCAGTACTTC. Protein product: CASTLQGWAQETQYF.

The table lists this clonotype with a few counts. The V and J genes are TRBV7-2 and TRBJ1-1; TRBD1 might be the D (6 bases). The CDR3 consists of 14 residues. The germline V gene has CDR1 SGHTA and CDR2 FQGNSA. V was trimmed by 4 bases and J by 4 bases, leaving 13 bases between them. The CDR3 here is CASSSFKGGTEAFF. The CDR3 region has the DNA TGTGCCAGCAGCTCTTTCAAGGGGGGCACTGAAGCTTTCTTT. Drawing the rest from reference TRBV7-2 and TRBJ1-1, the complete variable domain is GAGVSQSPSNKVTEKGKDVELRCDPISGHTALYWYRQSLGQGLEFLIYFQGNSAPDKSGLPSDRFSAERTGGSVSTLTIQRTQQEDSAVYLCASSSFKGGTEAFFGQGTRLTVV.

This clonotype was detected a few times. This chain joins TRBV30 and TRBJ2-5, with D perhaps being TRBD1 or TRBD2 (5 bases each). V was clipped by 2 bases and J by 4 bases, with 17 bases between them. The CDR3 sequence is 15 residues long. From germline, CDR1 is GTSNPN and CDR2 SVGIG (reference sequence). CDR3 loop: CAWSPAGTYLETQYF. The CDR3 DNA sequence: TGTGCCTGGAGTCCCGCCGGGACGTACTTAGAGACCCAGTACTTC.

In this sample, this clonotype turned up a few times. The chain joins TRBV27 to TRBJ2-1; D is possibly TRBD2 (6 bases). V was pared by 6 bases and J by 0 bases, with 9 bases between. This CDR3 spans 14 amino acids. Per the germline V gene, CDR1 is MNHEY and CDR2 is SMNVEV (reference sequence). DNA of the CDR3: TGTGCCAGCAGCGCGGGATCCTCCTACAATGAGCAGTTCTTC. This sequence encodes CASSAGSSYNEQFF.

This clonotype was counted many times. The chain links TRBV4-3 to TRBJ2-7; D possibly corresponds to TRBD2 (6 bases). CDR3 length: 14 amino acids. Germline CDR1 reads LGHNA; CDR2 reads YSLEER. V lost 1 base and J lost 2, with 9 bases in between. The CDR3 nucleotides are TGCGCCAGCAGCCAAGGGACTAACCCCTACGAGCAGTACTTC. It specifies CASSQGTNPYEQYF.

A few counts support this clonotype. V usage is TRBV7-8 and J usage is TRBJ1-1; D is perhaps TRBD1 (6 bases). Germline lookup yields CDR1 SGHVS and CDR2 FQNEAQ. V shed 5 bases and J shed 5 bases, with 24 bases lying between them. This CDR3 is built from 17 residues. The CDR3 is CASSPPWGGTGRTEAFF. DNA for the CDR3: TGTGCCAGCAGCCCTCCCTGGGGGGGCACAGGAAGAACTGAAGCTTTCTTT.

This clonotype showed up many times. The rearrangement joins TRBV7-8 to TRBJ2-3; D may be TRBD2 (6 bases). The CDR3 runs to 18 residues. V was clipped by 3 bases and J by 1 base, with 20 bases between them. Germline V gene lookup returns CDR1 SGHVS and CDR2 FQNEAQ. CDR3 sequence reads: CASSFPGLQKTGTDTQYF. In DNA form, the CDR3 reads TGTGCCAGCAGCTTCCCGGGACTCCAAAAGACTGGCACAGATACGCAGTATTTT.

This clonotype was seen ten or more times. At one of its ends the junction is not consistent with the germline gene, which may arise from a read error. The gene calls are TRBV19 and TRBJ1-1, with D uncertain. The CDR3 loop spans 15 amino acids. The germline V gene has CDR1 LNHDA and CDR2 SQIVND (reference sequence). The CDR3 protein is CASSPTPPDGPVVVF. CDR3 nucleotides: TGTGCCAGTAGTCCGACTCCTCCAGACGGCCCCGTAGTGGTCTTT.

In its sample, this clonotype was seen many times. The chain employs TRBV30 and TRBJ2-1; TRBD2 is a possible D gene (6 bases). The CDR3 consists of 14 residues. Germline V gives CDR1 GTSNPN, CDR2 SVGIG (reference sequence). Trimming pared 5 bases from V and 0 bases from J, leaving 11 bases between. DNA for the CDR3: TGTGCCTGGGACGCGGGACTCTCCTACAATGAGCAGTTCTTC. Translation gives CAWDAGLSYNEQFF.

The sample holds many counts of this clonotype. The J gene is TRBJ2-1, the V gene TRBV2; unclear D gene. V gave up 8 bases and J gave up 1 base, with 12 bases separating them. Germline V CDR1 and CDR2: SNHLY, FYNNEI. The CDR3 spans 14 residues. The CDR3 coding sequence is TGTGCCAGCCATCAGGCAATATCCTACAATGAGCAGTTCTTC. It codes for CASHQAISYNEQFF.

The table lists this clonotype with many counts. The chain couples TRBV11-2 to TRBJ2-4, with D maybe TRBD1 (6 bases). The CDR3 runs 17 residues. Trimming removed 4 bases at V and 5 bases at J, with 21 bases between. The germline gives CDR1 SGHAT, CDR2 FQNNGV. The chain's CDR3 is CASSSNLDRRSQNIQYF. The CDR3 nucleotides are TGTGCCAGCAGCTCAAACCTCGACAGGCGCAGCCAAAACATTCAGTACTTC.

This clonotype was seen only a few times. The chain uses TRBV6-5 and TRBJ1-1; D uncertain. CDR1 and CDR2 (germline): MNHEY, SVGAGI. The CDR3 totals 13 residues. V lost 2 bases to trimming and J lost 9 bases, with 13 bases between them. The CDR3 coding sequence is TGTGCCAGCAGTTACAGAGAAGGATCCCAAGCTTTCTTT. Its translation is CASSYREGSQAFF.

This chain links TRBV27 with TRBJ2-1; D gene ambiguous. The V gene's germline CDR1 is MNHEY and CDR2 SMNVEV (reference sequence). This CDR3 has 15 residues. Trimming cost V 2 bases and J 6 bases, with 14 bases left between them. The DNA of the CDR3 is TGTGCCAGCAGTTTAGATCTCGGAGCTGCCAATGAGCAGTTCTTC. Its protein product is CASSLDLGAANEQFF.